The clone carrying this TCR beta chain occurred a few times. The CDR3 runs 16 residues. CDR1 is ENHRY, CDR2 SYGVKD, per germline. V was trimmed by 0 bases and J by 5 bases, leaving 16 bases between them. These data come from a study of beta chain features in type 1 diabetes. Of the isolated RNA, all was reverse transcribed, and so the sequenced material was expressed TCRB transcripts. The repertoire was sequenced with immunoSEQ multiplex PCR; TCRdb's copy has only in-frame clones and lacks some. Among about 130,000 clones listed, about a tenth were seen once. The V and J genes are TRBV10-3 and TRBJ2-5; D might be TRBD2 (6 bases). The sequence was obtained from a man between 18 and 29 years old in good health. The sample comprised central memory CD4+ T cells from blood. CDR3 DNA sequence: TGTGCCATCAGTGAGTCGGGGGGAACGGAATGGGAGACCCAGTACTTC. Protein product: CAISESGGTEWETQYF.